Detailed here is one TCR beta chain. The CDR3 consists of 14 residues. Germline V lookup: CDR1 LNHDA, CDR2 SQIVND (reference sequence). It was 3500 ng of total RNA that each TCR library used. TCRdb reprocessed the 5' RACE reads; each CDR3 protein has one entry and no DNA is given. The sample features about 380,000 distinct CDR3 sequences, with 2.6% in its top ten. The entry originates in a study of monozygotic twins with inflammatory bowel disease. The rearrangement links TRBV19 to TRBJ1-6. The sequenced material came from blood. The sequence was collected from a human donor with ulcerative colitis or Crohn's disease, or a healthy co-twin of an affected twin (not recorded which). CDR3 residues: CASSMEEGHSPLHF.